A single sample is the source of the 4 T cell receptor beta chains below, sequenced in a study of T-cell memory formation after mild COVID-19. MiXCR, applied by TCRdb to the 5' RACE reads, yields one record per CDR3 protein. The sample shows about 170,000 distinct CDR3 sequences, over 10% of them seen only once. The specimen sequenced was PBMCs or a T cell subset sorted from them (not recorded which). All receptors derive from a man between 18 and 35 years old who had mild COVID-19 (a few samples of this study predate the infection). Cell type and time point are not known.

Only a few counts were recorded for this clonotype. The chain uses TRBV6-5 and TRBJ2-7, with D uncertain. CDR1 MNHEY and CDR2 SVGAGI come from the germline V gene. Trimming pared 10 bases from V and 1 base from J, leaving 14 bases between. The CDR3 length is 13 residues. In DNA form, the CDR3 reads TGTGCCACCCGTAATGGGATATCCTACGAGCAGTACTTC. Encoded protein: CATRNGISYEQYF.

J is TRBJ1-3 and V is TRBV4-3; D is unclear. V dropped 0 bases and J dropped 2 bases, with 8 bases sitting between them. This CDR3 is built from 15 residues. In germline, CDR1 is LGHNA, CDR2 YSLEER. The CDR3 coding sequence is TGCGCCAGCAGCCAAGATCCGACGGCTGGAAACACCATATATTTT. It translates to CASSQDPTAGNTIYF.

The chain links TRBV6-5 to TRBJ1-2, with D tentatively TRBD1 (5 bases). Between the trimmed V and J ends, which lost 5 bases and 0 bases, there was a span of 19 bases. CDR1 and CDR2 (germline): MNHEY, SVGAGI. This CDR3 is built from 17 residues. CDR3 in amino acids: CASSPAKTVTANYGYTF. CDR3 DNA: TGTGCCAGCAGTCCAGCGAAGACAGTGACAGCTAACTATGGCTACACCTTC.

The CDR3 DNA reads TGTGCCAGCAGTTTGACAGTCAACCAGCCCCAGCATTTT. It translates to CASSLTVNQPQHF. This chain links TRBV6-2 or TRBV6-3 with TRBJ1-5; tentatively, D is TRBD1 (5 bases). V lost 4 bases, J lost 7 bases, and 11 bases lay in between. Per the germline V gene, CDR1 is MNHEY and CDR2 is SVGEGT. This CDR3 comprises 13 residues.